This record looks at one T cell receptor (beta chain) sequence and its context. The antigen is unknown. Although they were nominally healthy when sampled, donors likely had unrecorded immune exposures. The data originate from a study of cytomegalovirus exposure and HLA in healthy donors. The study's findings and limits: Donor immune exposure was known only as CMV serostatus. Data from an earlier analysis indicated that most TCR beta V segments were productive either about 87% or about 30% of the time.

Vbeta (60) and Jbeta (13) primers were used in the PCR. Libraries were prepared by immunoSEQ multiplex PCR; TCRdb keeps only in-frame clonotypes and omits some of them. The data contain 85,000 to 100,000 clones, around three quarters of them singletons. Sequencing used PBMCs. The source of this sequence is a male donor in good health and CMV-seropositive.

The CDR3 is CASSQEGQRGNTIYF. CDR3 coding DNA: TGCGCCAGCAGCCAAGAAGGACAACGTGGAAACACCATATATTTT. V usage is TRBV4-1 and J usage is TRBJ1-3; D is perhaps TRBD1 (5 bases). V dropped 0 bases and J dropped 3 bases, with 9 bases sitting between them. This CDR3 region has 15 residues. The V gene's germline CDR1 is MGHRA and CDR2 YSYEKL.